Sequencing of this T cell receptor beta chain was carried out in a study of blood T cell repertoires in COVID-19. Study summary: The United States, Italy and Spain supplied acute and convalescent COVID-19 samples. In each case, the material was cDNA or gDNA derived from T cells, B-cell-depleted T cells, or PBMCs.

Germline lookup yields CDR1 SGHVS and CDR2 FNYEAQ. The CDR3 loop spans 18 amino acids. The germline V and J ends were trimmed by 7 bases and 5 bases, with 27 bases remaining between them. Original processing notes: How many nucleated cells were present was estimated from reference gene primer amplification. Generated by immunoSEQ multiplex PCR, the TCRdb table keeps only in-frame clones and is missing some. V and J calls and clone size follow that table, whereas D and trimming were derived from the DNA. The table shows over 55,000 clones, with 70% to 90% occurring only once. The chain links TRBV7-6 to TRBJ1-5, with D perhaps TRBD1 (5 bases). The source material was peripheral blood. This clonotype was obtained from a man aged 45-65 years with acute or convalescent COVID-19. CDR3 amino acids: CASIPDTKVGAGHQPQHF. The CDR3 region has the DNA TGTGCCAGCATCCCAGACACCAAGGTAGGGGCCGGTCATCAGCCCCAGCATTTT.